Following are 10 T cell receptor beta chains from one sample sequenced in a study of control samples from healthy donors and cancer patients. The protocol was immunoSEQ multiplex PCR, while the TCRdb copy is restricted to in-frame clones and leaves out a portion. The data show roughly 160,000 clones, roughly 95% seen once. The specimen was blood. The receptor source for this set is a woman aged 25 to 39 in good health.

The CDR3 protein is CATSRDTRGYGYTF. In nucleotides, the CDR3 is TGTGCCACCAGCAGAGATACCCGAGGCTATGGCTACACCTTC. The genes are TRBV15 and TRBJ1-2; D unresolved. The CDR3 covers 14 residues. V lost 0 bases and J 4 bases, leaving 9 bases between the germline ends. The germline gives CDR1 LNHNV, CDR2 YYDKDF (reference sequence).

Only one count was recorded for this clone. This chain connects TRBV30 to TRBJ1-1, with TRBD1 identical over 12 bases. Germline V gene lookup returns CDR1 GTSNPN and CDR2 SVGIG (reference sequence). The CDR3 contains 17 residues. V shed 4 bases and J 8 bases; nucleotides not matched to a gene: 17. In DNA form, the CDR3 reads TGTGCCTGGAAACGGGACAGGGGGCTTCCCGGCGGGACCGAAGCTTTCTTT. This sequence encodes CAWKRDRGLPGGTEAFF.

The chain is built from TRBV13 and TRBJ2-3; TRBD1 aligns across 8 bases. The CDR3 is 15 residues long. Germline CDR1 reads PRHDT; CDR2 reads FYEKMQ (reference sequence). V gave up 5 bases and J gave up 0 bases; unmatched junction bases: 4. CDR3 in DNA: TGTGCCAGCAGCAGCACAGGGGGAAGCACAGATACGCAGTATTTT. It specifies CASSSTGGSTDTQYF.

The chain is built from TRBV4-1 and TRBJ2-1; 13 nucleotides line up with TRBD2. CDR3 size: 17 residues. J lost 5 bases, V lost 1 base, and 5 bases had no gene match. The germline V gene encodes CDR1 MGHRA and CDR2 YSYEKL. The CDR3 spells CASSQVWTSGRNNEQFF. The CDR3 nucleotides read TGCGCCAGCAGCCAAGTATGGACTAGCGGGAGAAACAATGAGCAGTTCTTC.

The rearrangement uses TRBV6-1 and TRBJ1-6; D remains ambiguous. The V end lost 2 bases, the J end lost 17 bases, and 13 bases lay between the germline ends. Germline CDR1 and CDR2: MNHNS and SASEGT. This CDR3 is 12 amino acids long. The CDR3 loop reads CASSELRRVFHF. The CDR3 DNA reads TGTGCCAGCAGTGAACTAAGAAGGGTCTTCCACTTT.

The chain combines TRBV6-5 with TRBJ2-1; D is possibly TRBD2 (6 bases). Germline lookup yields CDR1 MNHEY and CDR2 SVGAGI. The CDR3 runs to 14 residues. V lost 6 bases, J lost 4 bases, and 13 bases lay in between. CDR3 region: CASRISRGYNEQFF. The CDR3 DNA is TGTGCCAGCAGAATTTCCCGGGGGTACAATGAGCAGTTCTTC.

The chain joins TRBV4-1 to TRBJ1-2, with D possibly matching TRBD1 (5 bases). The CDR3 is made up of 12 amino acids. Germline V CDR1 and CDR2: MGHRA, YSYEKL. The germline V and J ends were trimmed by 2 bases and 7 bases, with 8 bases remaining between them. This chain's CDR3 is CASSQTGRGYTF. The CDR3 coding sequence is TGCGCCAGCAGCCAAACAGGCCGTGGCTACACCTTC.

V usage is TRBV7-8 and J usage is TRBJ1-3; weak D call: TRBD1 (5 bases). This CDR3 spans 15 amino acids. In germline, CDR1 is SGHVS, CDR2 FQNEAQ. V was trimmed by 4 bases and J by 2 bases, leaving 12 bases between them. Here the CDR3 reads CASSSQGLTGNTIYF. The CDR3, as DNA: TGTGCCAGCAGCTCCCAGGGTTTAACTGGAAACACCATATATTTT.

The chain employs TRBV6-1 and TRBJ1-6; D is unclear. Looked up from germline, CDR1 is MNHNS and CDR2 is SASEGT. The CDR3 is made up of 14 amino acids. Trimming removed 2 bases at V and 10 bases at J, with 12 bases between. CDR3 sequence reads: CASSERRQESPLHF. The CDR3 DNA reads as TGTGCCAGCAGTGAAAGGAGGCAGGAATCACCCCTCCACTTT.

The CDR3 sequence: CAWSVSQGIIGTQYF. The CDR3 DNA follows: TGTGCCTGGAGTGTCTCACAGGGAATCATTGGGACCCAGTACTTC. The chain is built from TRBV30 and TRBJ2-5, with D tentatively TRBD1 (6 bases). CDR1 is GTSNPN and CDR2 is SVGIG in the germline V gene (reference sequence). CDR3 length: 15 amino acids. Trimming took 0 bases from V and 7 from J, leaving 18 bases between them.